These 18 T cell receptor beta chains originate from one sample sequenced in a study of shared clonotypes between healthy human individuals. Profiling relied on immunoSEQ multiplex PCR, and the TCRdb table lists in-frame clones only, not all of them. This sample yields around 2,000,000 clones, of which about 95% are seen a single time; 1.1% belongs to the top ten. Naive CD8 cells, CD45RO-negative and positively selected for CCR7, excluded terminally differentiated effector memory CD45RA+ cells. Input material: naive CD8+ T cells sorted from blood. The origin of the receptors is a man between 18 and 35 years old in good health.

This clone has only one observation. The CDR3 coding sequence is TGTGCCAGCAGCCCCGACAGGGATGAAAATTATGGCTACACCTTC. It translates to CASSPDRDENYGYTF. This chain connects TRBV11-2 to TRBJ1-2; 7 bases are shared with TRBD1. CDR1 is SGHAT and CDR2 is FQNNGV in the germline V gene. The CDR3 has 15 residues. V shed 5 bases, J shed 5 bases, and the junction held 11 bases outside the gene matches.

This clone was counted a single time. The gene calls are TRBV2 and TRBJ2-7; D is ambiguous. Germline V gene lookup returns CDR1 SNHLY and CDR2 FYNNEI. Trimming stripped 0 bases from V and 2 bases from J, with 14 bases between. The CDR3 has 16 amino acids. CDR3 coding DNA: TGTGCCAGCAGTGAAGCGCTTGGATATCGGACCTACGAGCAGTACTTC. Translation gives CASSEALGYRTYEQYF.

The V and J genes are TRBV7-9 and TRBJ1-1; unclear D gene. Per germline, CDR1 SEHNR and CDR2 FQNEAQ (reference sequence). The CDR3 is 15 residues long. V lost 4 bases and J lost 14, with 26 bases in between. The CDR3 loop reads CASSSPGPKPSVDFF. The CDR3 nucleotides are TGTGCCAGCAGCTCACCGGGCCCCAAACCCTCAGTAGACTTCTTT.

The V call is TRBV29-1, the J call TRBJ1-1; D not resolved. The V end lost 7 bases, the J end lost 6 bases, and 18 bases lay between the germline ends. Germline loops: CDR1 SQVTM, CDR2 ANQGSEA. This CDR3 spans 13 amino acids. CDR3 in amino acids: CSALRRGNAEAFF. The CDR3 bases are TGCAGCGCGCTCAGGCGGGGAAACGCTGAAGCTTTCTTT.

This chain links TRBV2 with TRBJ2-3; D is undetermined. Germline V lookup: CDR1 SNHLY, CDR2 FYNNEI. V was shortened by 3 bases and J by 4 bases, with 14 bases between the two germline ends. The CDR3 spans 15 residues. The chain's CDR3 is CASSDGNFEADTQYF. In DNA form, the CDR3 reads TGTGCCAGCAGTGACGGAAACTTTGAAGCAGATACGCAGTATTTT.

This clone was seen a single time. This rearrangement joins TRBV13 to TRBJ2-7; the match to TRBD2 covers 12 bases. The germline V gene encodes CDR1 PRHDT and CDR2 FYEKMQ (reference sequence). The CDR3 runs to 16 residues. The V segment lost 5 bases and the J segment 7 bases; nucleotides outside the gene matches: 12. The CDR3 loop reads CASSAPLAGGLGEQYF. Written as DNA, the CDR3 is TGTGCCAGCAGCGCCCCTCTAGCGGGGGGGCTTGGGGAGCAGTACTTC.

V and J are TRBV7-9 and TRBJ2-7; no firm D call. CDR3 length: 13 residues. Germline V gives CDR1 SEHNR, CDR2 FQNEAQ (reference sequence). V shed 5 bases and J shed 3 bases, with 11 bases lying between them. CDR3 residues: CASSPSISYEQYF. The CDR3 DNA sequence: TGTGCCAGCAGCCCGTCTATTAGCTACGAGCAGTACTTC.

The chain combines TRBV7-8 with TRBJ2-7; D gene ambiguous. Germline V gene data show CDR1 as SGHVS and CDR2 as FQNEAQ. Trimming pared 5 bases from V and 2 bases from J, leaving 13 bases between. The CDR3 runs to 14 residues. CDR3 region: CASSVRVPAYEQYF. In DNA, the CDR3 is TGTGCCAGCAGCGTCCGGGTCCCTGCCTACGAGCAGTACTTC.

A few counts support this clone. The same CDR3 is also encoded by other DNA sequences in this sample. The V gene is TRBV29-1, the J gene TRBJ2-2; perhaps TRBD1 as D (6 bases). Germline V gene sequence: CDR1 SQVTM, CDR2 ANQGSEA. The CDR3 loop spans 13 amino acids. Trimming took off 4 bases at V and 1 base at J, with 7 bases between the two ends. The CDR3 DNA reads as TGCAGCGTTGGACAGGTGAACACCGGGGAGCTGTTTTTT. Protein sequence: CSVGQVNTGELFF.

This chain uses TRBV9 with TRBJ2-5, with D tentatively TRBD2 (6 bases). Trimming cost V 3 bases and J 5 bases, with 14 bases left between them. The CDR3 length is 14 residues. Per the germline V gene, CDR1 is SGDLS and CDR2 is YYNGEE. CDR3 region: CASSGRWGEETQYF. In DNA, the CDR3 is TGTGCCAGCAGCGGACGGTGGGGGGAGGAGACCCAGTACTTC.

Points on this clone: The same CDR3 is also encoded by other DNA sequences in this sample. The rearrangement links TRBV27 to TRBJ1-1; D might be TRBD1 (5 bases). The CDR3 extends over 13 amino acids. CDR1 is MNHEY, CDR2 SMNVEV, per germline (reference sequence). V gave up 6 bases and J gave up 2 bases, with 10 bases separating them. As DNA, the CDR3 is TGTGCCAGCAGATATGGGGGAAACACTGAAGCTTTCTTT. Its protein product is CASRYGGNTEAFF.

This chain's CDR3 is CASSQDFTGFTEAFF. For the CDR3, the DNA is TGCGCCAGCAGCCAAGACTTTACGGGGTTCACTGAAGCTTTCTTT. The chain employs TRBV4-3 and TRBJ1-1; D remains ambiguous. The CDR3 length is 15 residues. Germline values: CDR1 LGHNA, CDR2 YSLEER. The V gene lost 0 bases and the J gene lost 4 bases, with 12 bases spanning the gap.

V gene TRBV4-3 combines with J gene TRBJ2-7; D uncertain. CDR1 LGHNA and CDR2 YSLEER come from the germline V gene. The length of the CDR3 is 15 residues. Trimming took 0 bases from V and 3 from J, leaving 12 bases between them. The CDR3 region is CASSQESATGYEQYF. The CDR3 nucleotides are TGCGCCAGCAGCCAAGAGTCAGCGACGGGCTACGAGCAGTACTTC.

This chain joins TRBV27 and TRBJ2-3; TRBD2 matches 7 bases. This CDR3 has 14 residues. V lost 8 bases and J lost 5; bases outside the gene matches: 10. Looked up from germline, CDR1 is MNHEY and CDR2 is SMNVEV (reference sequence). The CDR3 sequence: CASYWTSGGDTQYF. The CDR3 DNA reads TGTGCCAGCTACTGGACTAGTGGAGGAGATACGCAGTATTTT.

The chain uses TRBV5-6 and TRBJ2-7, with a possible D match to TRBD1 (6 bases). There are 12 residues in the CDR3. CDR1 is SGHDT, CDR2 YYEEEE, per germline. With 6 bases removed from V and 2 bases from J, the gap between germline ends came to 9 bases. The CDR3 DNA reads TGTGCCAGCAAGGACAGAACCTACGAGCAGTACTTC. It specifies CASKDRTYEQYF.

Only one count was recorded for this clone. This chain links TRBV5-6 with TRBJ2-2; 8 nucleotides align to TRBD1. Germline assignment: CDR1 SGHDT and CDR2 YYEEEE. The CDR3 sequence is 19 residues long. The J segment lost 5 bases and the V segment lost 3 bases, leaving 18 bases of the junction unmatched. CDR3 in DNA: TGTGCCAGCAGCTCCCGTGGGAGTCCGACAGGGGAAATTACCGGGGAGCTGTTTTTT. Protein product: CASSSRGSPTGEITGELFF.

The chain uses TRBV4-1 and TRBJ2-2, with D hard to call. Trimming pared 4 bases from V and 2 bases from J, leaving 17 bases between. Germline-derived CDR1 and CDR2 are MGHRA and YSYEKL. The CDR3 sequence is 17 residues long. This CDR3 reads CASSLRQVQSNTGELFF. The DNA of the CDR3 is TGCGCCAGCAGCCTGCGGCAAGTGCAGAGTAACACCGGGGAGCTGTTTTTT.

On this clone itself: This specimen includes other DNA sequences encoding the same CDR3. CDR3 sequence: CASSLLGTYEQYF. The DNA of the CDR3 is TGCGCCAGCAGCCTACTAGGGACCTACGAGCAGTACTTC. The rearrangement uses TRBV5-1 and TRBJ2-7; D perhaps matches TRBD2 (5 bases). This CDR3 has 13 amino acids. In germline, CDR1 is SGHRS, CDR2 YFSETQ. V was clipped by 4 bases and J by 2 bases, with 10 bases between them.